The T cell receptor (beta chain) described here comes from a study of cytotoxic CD8 clonotypes in ibrutinib-treated CLL. Study-level background: Among the patients, 11 presented as relapsed/refractory and over 14 as treatment-naive; about 17 showed unmutated IGHV. Investigators collected response samples after a median roughly 13 months of treatment, range 6 to 36. The sample average was 255,043 productive templates and fewer than 95,000 productive rearrangements. Study-wide results and caveats: Upon ibrutinib response clonality rose, and upon progression it fell back toward baseline.

V shed 8 bases, J shed 10 bases, and the junction held 5 bases outside the gene matches. The CDR3 runs to 12 residues. CDR1 is SGHRS, CDR2 YFSETQ, per germline. Clones were sequenced by immunoSEQ multiplex PCR, and TCRdb holds only the in-frame ones, with some missing. The sample contains 150,000 or so clones, approximately 80% of which appear only once. With respect to this clone: Its cognate antigen is unknown.

The sequence derives from a human donor with chronic lymphocytic leukemia. This specimen was PBMCs, taken after 36 months of ibrutinib treatment. This chain joins TRBV5-1 and TRBJ1-6; TRBD1 matches 8 bases. CDR3: CASRQGSSPLHF. CDR3 sequence (DNA): TGCGCCAGTAGACAGGGGAGCTCACCCCTCCACTTT.